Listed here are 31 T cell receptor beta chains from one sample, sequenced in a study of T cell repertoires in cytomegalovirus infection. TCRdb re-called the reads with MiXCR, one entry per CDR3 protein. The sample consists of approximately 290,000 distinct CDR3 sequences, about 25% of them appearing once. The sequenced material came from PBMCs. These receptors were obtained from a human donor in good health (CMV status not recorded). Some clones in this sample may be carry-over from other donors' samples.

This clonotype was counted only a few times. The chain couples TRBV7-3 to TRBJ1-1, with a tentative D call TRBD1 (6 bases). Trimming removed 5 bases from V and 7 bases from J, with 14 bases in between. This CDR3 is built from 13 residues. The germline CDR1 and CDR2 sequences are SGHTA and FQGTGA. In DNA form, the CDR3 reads TGTGCCAGCAGCCGTAGAGGGGGTGTTGAAGCTTTCTTT. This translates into CASSRRGGVEAFF.

The CDR3, as DNA: TGTGCCAGCAGCCCGGGACAGGGGGTGGATCAGCCCCAGCATTTT. Protein product: CASSPGQGVDQPQHF. V and J are TRBV9 and TRBJ1-5, with TRBD1 matching 11 bases. Trimming cost V 4 bases and J 5 bases; bases outside gene matches: 5. From germline, CDR1 is SGDLS and CDR2 YYNGEE. The CDR3 is made up of 15 amino acids.

DNA of the CDR3: TGTGCCAGCCGGAGATCCGGGGGCTCGGTCACTGAAGCTTTCTTT. Its protein product is CASRRSGGSVTEAFF. V is TRBV12-3 or TRBV12-4 and J is TRBJ1-1; TRBD1 is a possible D gene (6 bases). The V and J ends lost 8 bases and 4 bases respectively, with 20 bases between them. CDR3 length: 15 residues.

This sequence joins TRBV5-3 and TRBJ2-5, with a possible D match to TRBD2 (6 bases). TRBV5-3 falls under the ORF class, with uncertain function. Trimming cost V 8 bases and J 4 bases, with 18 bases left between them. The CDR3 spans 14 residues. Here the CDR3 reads CASSNRERRETQYF. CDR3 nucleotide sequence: TGTGCCAGCAGCAATCGGGAGAGGCGAGAGACCCAGTACTTC.

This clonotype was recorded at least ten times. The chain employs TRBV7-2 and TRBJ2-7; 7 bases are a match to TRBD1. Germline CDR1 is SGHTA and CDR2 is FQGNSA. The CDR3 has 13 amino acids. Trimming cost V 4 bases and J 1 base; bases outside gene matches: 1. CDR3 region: CASSSGQSYEQYF. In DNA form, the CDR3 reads TGTGCCAGCAGCTCGGGACAGTCCTACGAGCAGTACTTC.

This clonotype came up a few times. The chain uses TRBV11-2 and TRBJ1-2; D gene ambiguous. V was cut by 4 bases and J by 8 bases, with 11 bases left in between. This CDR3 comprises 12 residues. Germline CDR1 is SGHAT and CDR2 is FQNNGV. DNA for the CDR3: TGTGCCAGCAGCTACCAGTCCGTGGGCTACACCTTC. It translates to CASSYQSVGYTF.

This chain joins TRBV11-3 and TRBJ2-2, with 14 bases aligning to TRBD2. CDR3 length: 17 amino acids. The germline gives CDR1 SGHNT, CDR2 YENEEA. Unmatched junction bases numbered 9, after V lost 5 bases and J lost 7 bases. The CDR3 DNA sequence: TGTGCCAGCAGCCCTGGACTAGCGGGAGGTGTCGGCGGGGAGCTGTTTTTT. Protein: CASSPGLAGGVGGELFF.

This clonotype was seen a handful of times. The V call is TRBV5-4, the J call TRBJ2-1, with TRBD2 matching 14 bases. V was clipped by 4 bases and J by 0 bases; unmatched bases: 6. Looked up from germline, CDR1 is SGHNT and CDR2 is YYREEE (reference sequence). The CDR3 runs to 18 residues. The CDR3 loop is CASSPGLAGAHSYNEQFF. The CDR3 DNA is TGTGCCAGCAGCCCGGGACTAGCGGGGGCCCACTCCTACAATGAGCAGTTCTTC.

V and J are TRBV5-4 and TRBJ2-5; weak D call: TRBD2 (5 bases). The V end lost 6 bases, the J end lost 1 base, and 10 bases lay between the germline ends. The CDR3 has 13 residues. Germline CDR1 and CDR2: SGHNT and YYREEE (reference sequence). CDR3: CASNRRGQETQYF. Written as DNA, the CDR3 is TGTGCCAGCAACCGCCGGGGCCAAGAGACCCAGTACTTC.

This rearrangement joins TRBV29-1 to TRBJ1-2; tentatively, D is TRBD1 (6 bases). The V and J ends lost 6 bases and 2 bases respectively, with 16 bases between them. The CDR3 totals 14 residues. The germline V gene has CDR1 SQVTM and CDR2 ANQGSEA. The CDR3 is CSVDLLGQNYGYTF. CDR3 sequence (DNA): TGCAGCGTAGACTTACTAGGACAGAACTATGGCTACACCTTC.

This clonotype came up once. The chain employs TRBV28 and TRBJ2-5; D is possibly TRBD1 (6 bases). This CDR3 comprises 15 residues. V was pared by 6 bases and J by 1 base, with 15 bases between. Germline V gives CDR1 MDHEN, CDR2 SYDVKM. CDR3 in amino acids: CASRPSGQTQETQYF. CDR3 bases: TGTGCCAGCAGACCATCCGGACAGACCCAAGAGACCCAGTACTTC. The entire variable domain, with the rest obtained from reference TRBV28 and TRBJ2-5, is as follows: DVKVTQSSRYLVKRTGEKVFLECVQDMDHENMFWYRQDPGLGLRLIYFSYDVKMKEKGDIPEGYSVSREKKERFSLILESASTNQTSMYLCASRPSGQTQETQYFGPGTRLLVL.

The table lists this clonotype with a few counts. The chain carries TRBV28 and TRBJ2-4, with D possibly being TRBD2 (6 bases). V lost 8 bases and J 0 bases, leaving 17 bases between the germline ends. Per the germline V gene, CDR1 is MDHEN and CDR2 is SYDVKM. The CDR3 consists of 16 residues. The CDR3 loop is CASGGSDFVAKNIQYF. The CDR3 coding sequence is TGTGCCAGCGGGGGGTCGGACTTTGTAGCCAAAAACATTCAGTACTTC.

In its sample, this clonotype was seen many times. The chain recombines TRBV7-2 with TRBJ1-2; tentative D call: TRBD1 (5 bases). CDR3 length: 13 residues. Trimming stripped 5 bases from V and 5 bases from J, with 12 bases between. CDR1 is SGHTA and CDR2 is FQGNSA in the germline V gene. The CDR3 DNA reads TGTGCCAGCAGCCTAGGGGCGGGATATGGCTACACCTTC. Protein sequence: CASSLGAGYGYTF.

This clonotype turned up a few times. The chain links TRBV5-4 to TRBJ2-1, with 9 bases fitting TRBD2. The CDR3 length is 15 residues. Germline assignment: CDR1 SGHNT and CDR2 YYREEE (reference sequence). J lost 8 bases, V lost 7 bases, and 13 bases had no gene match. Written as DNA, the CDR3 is TGTGCCAGCGGCGGGCGGACTAGCGTCGTTGATGAGCAGTTCTTC. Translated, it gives CASGGRTSVVDEQFF. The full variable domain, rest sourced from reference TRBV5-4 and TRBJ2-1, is ETGVTQSPTHLIKTRGQQVTLRCSSQSGHNTVSWYQQALGQGPQFIFQYYREEENGRGNFPPRFSGLQFPNYSSELNVNALELDDSALYLCASGGRTSVVDEQFFGPGTRLTVL.

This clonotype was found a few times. The CDR3 DNA is TGTGCCAGCAGCTTGGTAGTTTCGGGACAGGGAAACACTGAAGCTTTCTTT. Translated: CASSLVVSGQGNTEAFF. This sequence joins TRBV5-5 and TRBJ1-1; 9 nucleotides line up with TRBD1. V shed 0 bases and J 2 bases; nucleotides not matched to a gene: 8. Germline V gene lookup returns CDR1 SGHKS and CDR2 YYEKEE (reference sequence). The CDR3 covers 17 residues. The entire variable domain, with the rest obtained from reference TRBV5-5 and TRBJ1-1, is as follows: DAGVTQSPTHLIKTRGQQVTLRCSPISGHKSVSWYQQVLGQGPQFIFQYYEKEERGRGNFPDRFSARQFPNYSSELNVNALLLGDSALYLCASSLVVSGQGNTEAFFGQGTRLTVV.

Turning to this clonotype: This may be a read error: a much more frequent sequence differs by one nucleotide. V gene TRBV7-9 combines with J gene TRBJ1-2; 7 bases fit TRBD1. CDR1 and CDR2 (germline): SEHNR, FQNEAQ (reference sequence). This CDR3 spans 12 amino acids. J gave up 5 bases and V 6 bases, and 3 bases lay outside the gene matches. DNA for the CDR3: TGTGCCAGCAGAGGGACAGAATATGGCTACACCTTC. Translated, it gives CASRGTEYGYTF.

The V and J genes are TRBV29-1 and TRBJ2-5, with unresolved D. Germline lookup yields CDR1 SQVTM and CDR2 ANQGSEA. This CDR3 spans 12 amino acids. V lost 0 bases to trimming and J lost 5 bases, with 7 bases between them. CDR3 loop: CSVEDRVETQYF. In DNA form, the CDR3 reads TGCAGCGTTGAAGATCGAGTCGAGACCCAGTACTTC. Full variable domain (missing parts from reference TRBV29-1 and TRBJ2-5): SAVISQKPSRDICQRGTSLTIQCQVDSQVTMMFWYRQQPGQSLTLIATANQGSEATYESGFVIDKFPISRPNLTFSTLTVSNMSPEDSSIYLCSVEDRVETQYFGPGTRLLVL.

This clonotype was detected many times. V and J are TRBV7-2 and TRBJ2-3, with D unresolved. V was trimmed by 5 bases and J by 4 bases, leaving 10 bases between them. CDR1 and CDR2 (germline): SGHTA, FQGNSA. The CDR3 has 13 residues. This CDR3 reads CASSLTSADTQYF. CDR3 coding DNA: TGTGCCAGCAGCCTCACTTCGGCAGATACGCAGTATTTT.

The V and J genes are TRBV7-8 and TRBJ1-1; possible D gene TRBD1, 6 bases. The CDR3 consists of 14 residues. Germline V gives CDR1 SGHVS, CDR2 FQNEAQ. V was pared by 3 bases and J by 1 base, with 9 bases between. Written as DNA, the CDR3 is TGTGCCAGCAGCTTCGGACAGACGAACACTGAAGCTTTCTTT. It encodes CASSFGQTNTEAFF.

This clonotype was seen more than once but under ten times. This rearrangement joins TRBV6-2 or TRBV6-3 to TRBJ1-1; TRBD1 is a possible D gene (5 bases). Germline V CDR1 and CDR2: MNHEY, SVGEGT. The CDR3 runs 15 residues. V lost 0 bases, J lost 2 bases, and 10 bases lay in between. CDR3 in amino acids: CASSYSIGDNTEAFF. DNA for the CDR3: TGTGCCAGCAGTTACTCGATAGGGGACAACACTGAAGCTTTCTTT.

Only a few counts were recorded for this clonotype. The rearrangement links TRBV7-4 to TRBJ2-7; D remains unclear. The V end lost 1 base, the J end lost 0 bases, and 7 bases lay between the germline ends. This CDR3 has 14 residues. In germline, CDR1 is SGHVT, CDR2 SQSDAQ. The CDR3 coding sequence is TGTGCCAGCAGCTTAGGGCTCGACTCCTACGAGCAGTACTTC. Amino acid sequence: CASSLGLDSYEQYF.

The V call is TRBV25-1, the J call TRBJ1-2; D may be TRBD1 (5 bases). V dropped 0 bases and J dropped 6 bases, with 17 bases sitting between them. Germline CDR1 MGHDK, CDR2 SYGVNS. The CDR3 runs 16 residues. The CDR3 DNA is TGTGCCAGCAGTGAATATAACGCTTTAGGGGAGGATGGCTACACCTTC. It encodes CASSEYNALGEDGYTF.

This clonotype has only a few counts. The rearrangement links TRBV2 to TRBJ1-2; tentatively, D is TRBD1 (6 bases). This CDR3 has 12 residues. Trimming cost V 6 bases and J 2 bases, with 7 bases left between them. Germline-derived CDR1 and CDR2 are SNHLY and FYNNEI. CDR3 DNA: TGTGCCAGCAGCGGGACAAACTATGGCTACACCTTC. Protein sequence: CASSGTNYGYTF.

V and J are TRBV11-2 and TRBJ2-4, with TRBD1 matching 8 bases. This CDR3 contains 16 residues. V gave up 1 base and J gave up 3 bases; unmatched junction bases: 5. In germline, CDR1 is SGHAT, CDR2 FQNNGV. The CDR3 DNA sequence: TGTGCCAGCAGCTTAGGAGGGACAGGCCTCAAAAACATTCAGTACTTC. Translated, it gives CASSLGGTGLKNIQYF.

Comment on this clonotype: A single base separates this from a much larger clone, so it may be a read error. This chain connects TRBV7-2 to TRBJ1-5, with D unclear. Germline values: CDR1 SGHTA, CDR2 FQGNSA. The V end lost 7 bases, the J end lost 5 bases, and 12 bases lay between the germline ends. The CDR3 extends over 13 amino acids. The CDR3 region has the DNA TGTGCCAGCATCCTACGGATGGATCAGCCCCAGCATTTT. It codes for CASILRMDQPQHF.

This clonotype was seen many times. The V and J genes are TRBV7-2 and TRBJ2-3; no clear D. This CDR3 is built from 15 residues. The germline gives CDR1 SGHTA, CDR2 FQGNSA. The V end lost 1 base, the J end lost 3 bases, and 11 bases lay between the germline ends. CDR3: CASSLEARSTDTQYF. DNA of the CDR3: TGTGCCAGCAGCTTAGAAGCTAGATCAACAGATACGCAGTATTTT.

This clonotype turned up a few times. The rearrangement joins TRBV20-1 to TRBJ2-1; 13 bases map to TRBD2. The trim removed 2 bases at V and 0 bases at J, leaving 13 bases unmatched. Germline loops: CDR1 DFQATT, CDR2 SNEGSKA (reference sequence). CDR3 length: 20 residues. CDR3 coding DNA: TGCAGTGCTAGACCTCCTAGGGGGACTAGCGGGGTGTCCTCCTACAATGAGCAGTTCTTC. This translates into CSARPPRGTSGVSSYNEQFF.

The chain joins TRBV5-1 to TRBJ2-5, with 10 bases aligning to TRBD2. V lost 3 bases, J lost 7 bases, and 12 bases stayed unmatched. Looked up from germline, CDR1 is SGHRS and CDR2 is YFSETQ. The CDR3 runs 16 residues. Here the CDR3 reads CASSSGPSGGLGTQYF. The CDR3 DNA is TGCGCCAGCAGCTCCGGGCCTAGCGGGGGACTGGGGACCCAGTACTTC. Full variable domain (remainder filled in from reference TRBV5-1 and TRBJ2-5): KAGVTQTPRYLIKTRGQQVTLSCSPISGHRSVSWYQQTPGQGLQFLFEYFSETQRNKGNFPGRFSGRQFSNSRSEMNVSTLELGDSALYLCASSSGPSGGLGTQYFGPGTRLLVL.

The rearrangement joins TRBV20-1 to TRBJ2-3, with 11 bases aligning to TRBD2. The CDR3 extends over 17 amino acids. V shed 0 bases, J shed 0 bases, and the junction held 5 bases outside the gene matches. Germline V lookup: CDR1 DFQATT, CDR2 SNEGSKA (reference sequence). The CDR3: CSARDRLAGISTDTQYF. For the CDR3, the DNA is TGCAGTGCTAGAGATAGACTAGCGGGAATAAGCACAGATACGCAGTATTTT.

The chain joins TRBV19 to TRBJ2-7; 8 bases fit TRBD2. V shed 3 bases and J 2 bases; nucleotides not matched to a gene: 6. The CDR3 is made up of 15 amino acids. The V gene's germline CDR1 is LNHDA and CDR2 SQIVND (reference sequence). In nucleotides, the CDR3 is TGTGCCAGTAGTATTGTAGCGGGGCCCACCTACGAGCAGTACTTC. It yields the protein CASSIVAGPTYEQYF.

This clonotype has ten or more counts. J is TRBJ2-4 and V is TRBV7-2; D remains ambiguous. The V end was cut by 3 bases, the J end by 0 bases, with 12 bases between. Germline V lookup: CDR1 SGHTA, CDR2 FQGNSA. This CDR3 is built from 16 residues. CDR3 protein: CASSLLRPSAKNIQYF. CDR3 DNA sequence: TGTGCCAGCAGCTTGCTGCGGCCTTCAGCCAAAAACATTCAGTACTTC.